This entry features one TCR beta chain sequence. Its specificity is unknown. This sample was included in a study of response to subunit inactivated influenza vaccine. General study points: The authors suggested that every seasonal influenza vaccination recruits few new T cells.

CDR1 is ENHRY, CDR2 SYGVKD, per germline. This CDR3 has 16 amino acids. The ends lost 4 bases at V and 0 bases at J; junction bases unmatched: 8. TCRdb re-analysed the RT-PCR reads in MiXCR, keeping a single row per CDR3 protein. Of a few hundred thousand distinct CDR3 sequences listed, around 15% were seen once; the top ten hold approximately 12%. Sequencing used PBMCs from blood, obtained 11 to 12 days after vaccination. This sequence joins TRBV10-3 and TRBJ2-7, with 8 positions matching TRBD2. The receptor was isolated from a man in his fifties or sixties who received an inactivated influenza vaccine. The CDR3 nucleotides are TGTGCCATCAGTGGGATTAGCGGGGTGAGCTCCTACGAGCAGTACTTC. Translating gives CAISGISGVSSYEQYF.